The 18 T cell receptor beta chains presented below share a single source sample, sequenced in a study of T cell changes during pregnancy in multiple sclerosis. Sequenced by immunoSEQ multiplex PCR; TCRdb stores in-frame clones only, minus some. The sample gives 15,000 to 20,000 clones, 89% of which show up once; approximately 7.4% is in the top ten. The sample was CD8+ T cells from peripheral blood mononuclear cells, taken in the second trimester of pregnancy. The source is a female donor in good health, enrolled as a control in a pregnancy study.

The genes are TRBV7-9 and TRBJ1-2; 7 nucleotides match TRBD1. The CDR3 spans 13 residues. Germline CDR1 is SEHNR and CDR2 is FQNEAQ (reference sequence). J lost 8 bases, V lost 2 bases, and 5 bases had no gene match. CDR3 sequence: CASSLPGQFGYTF. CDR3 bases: TGTGCCAGCAGCTTACCGGGACAGTTCGGCTACACCTTC.

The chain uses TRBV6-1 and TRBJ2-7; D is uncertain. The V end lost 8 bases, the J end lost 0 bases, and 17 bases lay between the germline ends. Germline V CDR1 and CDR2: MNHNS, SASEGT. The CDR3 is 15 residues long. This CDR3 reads CASLKITLISYEQYF. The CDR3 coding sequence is TGTGCCAGCTTAAAAATTACTCTCATCTCCTACGAGCAGTACTTC.

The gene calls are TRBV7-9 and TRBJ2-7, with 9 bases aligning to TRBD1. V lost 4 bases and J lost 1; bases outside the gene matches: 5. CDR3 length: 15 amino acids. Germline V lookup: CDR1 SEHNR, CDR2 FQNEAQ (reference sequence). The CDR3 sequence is CASSSSDRGSYEQYF. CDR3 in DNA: TGTGCCAGCAGCTCCTCGGACAGGGGTTCCTACGAGCAGTACTTC.

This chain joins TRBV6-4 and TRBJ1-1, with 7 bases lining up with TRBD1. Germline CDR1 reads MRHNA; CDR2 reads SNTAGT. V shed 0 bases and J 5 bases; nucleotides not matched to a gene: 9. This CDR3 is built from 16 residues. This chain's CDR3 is CASSDSLVGGLTEAFF. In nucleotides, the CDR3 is TGTGCCAGCAGTGACTCGCTAGTAGGGGGCTTAACTGAAGCTTTCTTT.

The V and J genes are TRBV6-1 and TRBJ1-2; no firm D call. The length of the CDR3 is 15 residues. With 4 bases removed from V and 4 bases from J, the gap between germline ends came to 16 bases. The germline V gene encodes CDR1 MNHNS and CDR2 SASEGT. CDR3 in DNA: TGTGCCAGCAGTGTCGGGGAATCTCCTTCCTATGGCTACACCTTC. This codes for CASSVGESPSYGYTF.

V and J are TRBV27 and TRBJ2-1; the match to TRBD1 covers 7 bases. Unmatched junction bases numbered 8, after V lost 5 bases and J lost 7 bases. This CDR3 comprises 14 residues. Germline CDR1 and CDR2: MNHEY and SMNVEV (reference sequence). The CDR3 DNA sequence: TGTGCCAGCAGTCGGACAGGATCGGGGAATGAGCAGTTCTTC. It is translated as CASSRTGSGNEQFF.

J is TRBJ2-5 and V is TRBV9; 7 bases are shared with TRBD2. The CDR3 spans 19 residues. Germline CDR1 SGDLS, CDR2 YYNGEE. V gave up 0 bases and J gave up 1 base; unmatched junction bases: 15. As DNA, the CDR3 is TGTGCCAGCAGCGTAGCGACCGGACTAGAGCTTGGGACCCAAGAGACCCAGTACTTC. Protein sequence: CASSVATGLELGTQETQYF.

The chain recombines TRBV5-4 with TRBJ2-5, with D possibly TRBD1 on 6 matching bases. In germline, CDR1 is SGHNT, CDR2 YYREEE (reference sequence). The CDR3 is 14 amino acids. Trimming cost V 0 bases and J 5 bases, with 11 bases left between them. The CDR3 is CASSLAGADETQYF. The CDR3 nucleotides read TGTGCCAGCAGCTTGGCAGGGGCGGATGAGACCCAGTACTTC.

The chain's CDR3 is CASSASGGSGNIQYF. The CDR3 DNA follows: TGTGCCAGTAGTGCCTCCGGGGGTTCGGGGAACATTCAGTACTTC. The V call is TRBV19, the J call TRBJ2-4; a possible D gene is TRBD2 (6 bases). This CDR3 comprises 15 residues. Trimming took off 5 bases at V and 7 bases at J, with 18 bases between the two ends. Germline-derived CDR1 and CDR2 are LNHDA and SQIVND (reference sequence).

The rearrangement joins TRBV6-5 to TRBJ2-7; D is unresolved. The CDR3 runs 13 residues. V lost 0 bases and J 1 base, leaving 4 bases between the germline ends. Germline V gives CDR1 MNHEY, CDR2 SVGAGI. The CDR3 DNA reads TGTGCCAGCAGTTACTCGGAGTCCTACGAGCAGTACTTC. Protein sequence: CASSYSESYEQYF.

The CDR3 loop is CASSLVVGGQETQYF. The DNA of the CDR3 is TGTGCCAGCAGCTTAGTTGTAGGCGGGCAAGAGACCCAGTACTTC. V and J are TRBV13 and TRBJ2-5; a possible D gene is TRBD2 (5 bases). Per germline, CDR1 PRHDT and CDR2 FYEKMQ (reference sequence). CDR3 length: 15 residues. V lost 1 base and J 2 bases, leaving 11 bases between the germline ends.

The CDR3 is CASSLGRQGGKVLGGYTF. Here the CDR3 DNA reads TGTGCCAGCAGTTTAGGGAGGCAGGGGGGAAAAGTGCTGGGTGGCTACACCTTC. The V and J genes are TRBV28 and TRBJ1-2, with TRBD1 matching 7 bases. This CDR3 contains 18 residues. Germline V gives CDR1 MDHEN, CDR2 SYDVKM. V shed 2 bases, J shed 7 bases, and the junction held 19 bases outside the gene matches.

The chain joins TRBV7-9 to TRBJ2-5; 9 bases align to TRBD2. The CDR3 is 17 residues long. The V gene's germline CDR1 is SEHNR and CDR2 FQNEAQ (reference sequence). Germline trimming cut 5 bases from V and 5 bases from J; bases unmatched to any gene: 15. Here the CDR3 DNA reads TGTGCCAGCAGCCCTCCCACCCGGGTAGCGGGGGTGGAGACCCAGTACTTC. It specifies CASSPPTRVAGVETQYF. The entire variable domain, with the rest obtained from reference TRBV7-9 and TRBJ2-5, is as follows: DTGVSQNPRHKITKRGQNVTFRCDPISEHNRLYWYRQTLGQGPEFLTYFQNEAQLEKSRLLSDRFSAERPKGSFSTLEIQRTEQGDSAMYLCASSPPTRVAGVETQYFGPGTRLLVL.

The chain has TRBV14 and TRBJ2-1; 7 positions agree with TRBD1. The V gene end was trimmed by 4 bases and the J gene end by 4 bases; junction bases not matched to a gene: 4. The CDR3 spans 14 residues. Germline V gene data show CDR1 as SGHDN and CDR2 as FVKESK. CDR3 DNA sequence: TGTGCCAGCAGCCTCGGGACAGTTTACAATGAGCAGTTCTTC. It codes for CASSLGTVYNEQFF.

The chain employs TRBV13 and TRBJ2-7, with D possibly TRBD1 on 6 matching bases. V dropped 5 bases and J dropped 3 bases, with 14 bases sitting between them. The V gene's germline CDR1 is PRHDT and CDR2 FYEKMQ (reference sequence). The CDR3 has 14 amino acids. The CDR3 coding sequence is TGTGCCAGCAGCCAGGGGTCGGGGCACTACGAGCAGTACTTC. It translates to CASSQGSGHYEQYF.

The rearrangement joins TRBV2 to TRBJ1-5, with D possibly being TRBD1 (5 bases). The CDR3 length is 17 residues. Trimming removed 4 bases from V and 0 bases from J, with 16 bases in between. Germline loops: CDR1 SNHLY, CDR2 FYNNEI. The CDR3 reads CASSAIGGGYSNQPQHF. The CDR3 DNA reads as TGTGCCAGCAGTGCCATCGGCGGGGGTTATAGCAATCAGCCCCAGCATTTT.

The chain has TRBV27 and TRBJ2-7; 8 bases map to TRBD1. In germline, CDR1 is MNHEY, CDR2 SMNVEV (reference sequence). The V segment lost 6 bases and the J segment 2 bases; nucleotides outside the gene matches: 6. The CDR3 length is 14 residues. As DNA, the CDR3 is TGTGCCAGCAGGCTCTCACAGGGGGCCTACGAGCAGTACTTC. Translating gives CASRLSQGAYEQYF.

The CDR3 sequence: CASRLAGSYEQYF. CDR3 nucleotides: TGTGCCAGCAGACTAGCGGGTTCCTACGAGCAGTACTTC. The chain carries TRBV27 and TRBJ2-7, with 9 bases aligning to TRBD2. V lost 6 bases and J lost 1; bases outside the gene matches: 1. Germline V CDR1 and CDR2: MNHEY, SMNVEV (reference sequence). The CDR3 extends over 13 amino acids.